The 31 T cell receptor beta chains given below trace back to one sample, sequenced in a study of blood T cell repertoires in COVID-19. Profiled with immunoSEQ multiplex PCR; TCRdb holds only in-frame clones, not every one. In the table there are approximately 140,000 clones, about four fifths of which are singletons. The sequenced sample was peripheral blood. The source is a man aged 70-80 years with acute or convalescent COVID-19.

CDR3 residues: CASSEKRDLYNEQFF. The DNA of the CDR3 is TGTGCCAGCAGTGAAAAGCGGGACCTTTACAATGAGCAGTTCTTC. The V gene is TRBV2, the J gene TRBJ2-1; 7 bases are shared with TRBD2. The length of the CDR3 is 15 residues. V trimming: 2 bases; J trimming: 4 bases; junction bases outside the gene matches: 5. Germline V gives CDR1 SNHLY, CDR2 FYNNEI.

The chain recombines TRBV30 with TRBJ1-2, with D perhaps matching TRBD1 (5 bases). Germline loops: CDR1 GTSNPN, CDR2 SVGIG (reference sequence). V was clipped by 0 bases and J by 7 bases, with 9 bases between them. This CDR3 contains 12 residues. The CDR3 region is CAWSVGGSGYTF. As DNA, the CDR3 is TGTGCCTGGAGTGTGGGGGGGAGTGGCTACACCTTC.

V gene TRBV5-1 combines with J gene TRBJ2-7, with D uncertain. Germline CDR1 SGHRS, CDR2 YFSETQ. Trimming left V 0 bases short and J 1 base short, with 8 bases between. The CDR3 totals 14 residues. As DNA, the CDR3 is TGCGCCAGCAGCTTGGCGGAGTTTTCCTACGAGCAGTACTTC. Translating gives CASSLAEFSYEQYF.

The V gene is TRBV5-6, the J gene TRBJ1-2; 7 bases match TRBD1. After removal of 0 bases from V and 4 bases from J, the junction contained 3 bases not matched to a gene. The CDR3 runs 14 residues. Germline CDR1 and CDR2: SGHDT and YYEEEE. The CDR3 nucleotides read TGTGCCAGCAGCTTGGCACAGGGGAGCTATGGCTACACCTTC. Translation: CASSLAQGSYGYTF.

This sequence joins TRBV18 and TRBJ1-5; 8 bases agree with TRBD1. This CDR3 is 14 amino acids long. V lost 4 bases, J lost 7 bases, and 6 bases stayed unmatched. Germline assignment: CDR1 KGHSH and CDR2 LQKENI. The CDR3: CASSQSGGGQPQHF. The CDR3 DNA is TGTGCCAGCTCACAATCAGGGGGCGGCCAGCCCCAGCATTTT.

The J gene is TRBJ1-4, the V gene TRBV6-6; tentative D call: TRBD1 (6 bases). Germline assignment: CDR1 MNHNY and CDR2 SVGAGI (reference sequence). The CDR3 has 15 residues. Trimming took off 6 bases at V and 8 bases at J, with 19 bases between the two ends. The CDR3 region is CASSRTDNVKEKLFF. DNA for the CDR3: TGTGCCAGCAGCAGGACAGATAATGTAAAAGAAAAACTGTTTTTT.

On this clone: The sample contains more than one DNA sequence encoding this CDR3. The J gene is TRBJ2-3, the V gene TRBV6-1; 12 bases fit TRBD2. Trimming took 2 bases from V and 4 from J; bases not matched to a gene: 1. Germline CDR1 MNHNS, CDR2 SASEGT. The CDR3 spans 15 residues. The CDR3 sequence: CASSELAGGPDTQYF. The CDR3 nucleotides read TGTGCCAGCAGTGAACTAGCGGGAGGGCCAGATACGCAGTATTTT.

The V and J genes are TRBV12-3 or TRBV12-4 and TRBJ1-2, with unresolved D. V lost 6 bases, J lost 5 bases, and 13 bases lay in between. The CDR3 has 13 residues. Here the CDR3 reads CASSLGGKYGYTF. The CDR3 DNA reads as TGTGCCAGCAGCCTTGGCGGGAAATATGGCTACACCTTC.

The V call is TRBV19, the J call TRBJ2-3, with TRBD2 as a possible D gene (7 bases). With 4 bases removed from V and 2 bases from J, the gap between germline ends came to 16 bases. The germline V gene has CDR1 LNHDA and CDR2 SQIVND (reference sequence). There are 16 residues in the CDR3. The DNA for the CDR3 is TGTGCCAGTAGTAGACGGCGGGGGCACACCACAGATACGCAGTATTTT. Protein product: CASSRRRGHTTDTQYF. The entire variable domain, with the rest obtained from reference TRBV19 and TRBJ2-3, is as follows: DGGITQSPKYLFRKEGQNVTLSCEQNLNHDAMYWYRQDPGQGLRLIYYSQIVNDFQKGDIAEGYSVSREKKESFPLTVTSAQKNPTAFYLCASSRRRGHTTDTQYFGPGTRLTVL.

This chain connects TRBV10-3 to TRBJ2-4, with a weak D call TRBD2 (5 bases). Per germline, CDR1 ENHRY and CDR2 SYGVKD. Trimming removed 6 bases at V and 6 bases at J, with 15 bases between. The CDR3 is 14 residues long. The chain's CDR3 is CAIRDSLEGNIQYF. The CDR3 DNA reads TGTGCCATCAGGGACTCCCTGGAAGGAAACATTCAGTACTTC.

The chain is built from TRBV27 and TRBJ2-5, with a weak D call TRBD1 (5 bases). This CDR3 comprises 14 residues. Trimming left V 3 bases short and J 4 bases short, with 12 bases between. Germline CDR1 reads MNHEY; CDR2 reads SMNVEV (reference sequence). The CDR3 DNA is TGTGCCAGCAGTTTTTCCGGCAGGGCAGAGACCCAGTACTTC. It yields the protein CASSFSGRAETQYF.

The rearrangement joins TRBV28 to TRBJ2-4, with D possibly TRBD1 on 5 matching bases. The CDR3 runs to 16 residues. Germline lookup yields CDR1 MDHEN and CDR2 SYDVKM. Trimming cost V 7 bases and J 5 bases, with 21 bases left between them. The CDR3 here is CASNGAGLMGQNIQYF. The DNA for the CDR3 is TGTGCCAGCAATGGGGCAGGCTTGATGGGCCAAAACATTCAGTACTTC.

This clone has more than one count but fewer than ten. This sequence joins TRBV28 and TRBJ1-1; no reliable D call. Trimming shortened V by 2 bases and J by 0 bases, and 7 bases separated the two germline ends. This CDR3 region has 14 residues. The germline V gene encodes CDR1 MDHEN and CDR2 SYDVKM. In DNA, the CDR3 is TGTGCCAGCAGTTTACATTTCCTGAACACTGAAGCTTTCTTT. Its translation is CASSLHFLNTEAFF.

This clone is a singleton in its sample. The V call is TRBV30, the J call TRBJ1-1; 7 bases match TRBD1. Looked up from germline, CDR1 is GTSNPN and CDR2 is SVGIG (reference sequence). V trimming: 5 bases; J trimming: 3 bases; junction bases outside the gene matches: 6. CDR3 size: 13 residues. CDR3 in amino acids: CAWQGTEDTEAFF. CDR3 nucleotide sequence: TGTGCCTGGCAAGGGACAGAGGACACTGAAGCTTTCTTT.

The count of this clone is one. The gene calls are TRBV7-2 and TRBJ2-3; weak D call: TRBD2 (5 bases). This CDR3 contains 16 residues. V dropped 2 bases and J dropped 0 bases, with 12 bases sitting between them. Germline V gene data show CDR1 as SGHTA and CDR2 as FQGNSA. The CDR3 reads CASSLQAESSTDTQYF. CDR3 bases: TGTGCCAGCAGCTTACAAGCGGAGTCTAGCACAGATACGCAGTATTTT.

The CDR3 protein is CASSSPTGPNTEAFF. The DNA of the CDR3 is TGTGCCAGCAGTTCACCGACAGGACCTAACACTGAAGCTTTCTTT. The V call is TRBV6-5, the J call TRBJ1-1; TRBD1 is a possible D gene (6 bases). The CDR3 extends over 15 amino acids. CDR1 and CDR2 (germline): MNHEY, SVGAGI. Deletions cut 4 bases from V and 2 bases from J, with 14 bases between.

CDR3 sequence reads: CAWSPGTPAGYTF. The CDR3 DNA follows: TGTGCCTGGAGTCCCGGGACACCGGCTGGCTACACCTTC. This chain joins TRBV30 and TRBJ1-2; TRBD1 is a possible D gene (6 bases). Trimming shortened V by 2 bases and J by 7 bases, and 14 bases separated the two germline ends. Germline V gene data show CDR1 as GTSNPN and CDR2 as SVGIG (reference sequence). This CDR3 has 13 amino acids.

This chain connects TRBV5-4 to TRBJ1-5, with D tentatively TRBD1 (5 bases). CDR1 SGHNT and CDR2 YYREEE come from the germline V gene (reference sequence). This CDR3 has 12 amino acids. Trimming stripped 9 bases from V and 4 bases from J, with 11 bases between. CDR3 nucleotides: TGTGCCACAGGGATGAATAATCAGCCCCAGCATTTT. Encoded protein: CATGMNNQPQHF. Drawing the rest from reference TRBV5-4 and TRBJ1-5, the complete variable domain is ETGVTQSPTHLIKTRGQQVTLRCSSQSGHNTVSWYQQALGQGPQFIFQYYREEENGRGNFPPRFSGLQFPNYSSELNVNALELDDSALYLCATGMNNQPQHFGDGTRLSIL.

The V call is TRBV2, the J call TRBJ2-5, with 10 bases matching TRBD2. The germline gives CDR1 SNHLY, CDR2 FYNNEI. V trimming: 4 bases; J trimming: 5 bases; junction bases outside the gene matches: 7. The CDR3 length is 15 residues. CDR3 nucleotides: TGTGCCAGCAGTGTGCTAGCGGGAGAGGGTGAGACCCAGTACTTC. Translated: CASSVLAGEGETQYF.

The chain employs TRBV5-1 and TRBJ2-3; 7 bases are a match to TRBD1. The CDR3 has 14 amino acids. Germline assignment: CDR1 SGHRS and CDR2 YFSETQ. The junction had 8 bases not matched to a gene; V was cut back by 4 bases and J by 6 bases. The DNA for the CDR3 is TGCGCCAGCAGCCCTACCACAGGGGCCGATACGCAGTATTTT. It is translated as CASSPTTGADTQYF.

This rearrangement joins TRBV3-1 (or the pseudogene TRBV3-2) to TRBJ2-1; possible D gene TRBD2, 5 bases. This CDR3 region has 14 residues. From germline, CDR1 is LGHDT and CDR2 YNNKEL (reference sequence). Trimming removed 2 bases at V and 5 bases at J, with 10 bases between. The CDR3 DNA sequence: TGTGCCAGCAGCCAACATGGCGGGCACAATGAGCAGTTCTTC. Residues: CASSQHGGHNEQFF.

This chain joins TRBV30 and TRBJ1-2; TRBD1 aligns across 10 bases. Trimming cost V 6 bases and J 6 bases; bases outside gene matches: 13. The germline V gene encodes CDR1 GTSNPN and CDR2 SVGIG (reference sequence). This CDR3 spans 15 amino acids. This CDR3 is CACGTGTGDGHGYTF. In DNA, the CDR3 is TGTGCCTGCGGGACCGGGACAGGGGACGGGCATGGCTACACCTTC.

This chain's CDR3 is CASSRTGEYGYTF. DNA of the CDR3: TGTGCCAGCAGCCGGACAGGGGAGTATGGCTACACCTTC. J is TRBJ1-2 and V is TRBV7-9; 9 positions match TRBD1. V was clipped by 5 bases and J by 5 bases; unmatched bases: 3. The length of the CDR3 is 13 residues. In germline, CDR1 is SEHNR, CDR2 FQNEAQ (reference sequence). Combining the CDR3 with reference TRBV7-9 and TRBJ1-2 gives the whole variable domain DTGVSQNPRHKITKRGQNVTFRCDPISEHNRLYWYRQTLGQGPEFLTYFQNEAQLEKSRLLSDRFSAERPKGSFSTLEIQRTEQGDSAMYLCASSRTGEYGYTFGSGTRLTVV.

As DNA, the CDR3 is TGTGCCAGCAGCTTCCCCAGCTCTGGAAACACCATATATTTT. Protein: CASSFPSSGNTIYF. The rearrangement joins TRBV13 to TRBJ1-3; no definite D call. In germline, CDR1 is PRHDT, CDR2 FYEKMQ (reference sequence). CDR3 size: 14 residues. V gave up 3 bases and J gave up 0 bases, with 6 bases separating them.

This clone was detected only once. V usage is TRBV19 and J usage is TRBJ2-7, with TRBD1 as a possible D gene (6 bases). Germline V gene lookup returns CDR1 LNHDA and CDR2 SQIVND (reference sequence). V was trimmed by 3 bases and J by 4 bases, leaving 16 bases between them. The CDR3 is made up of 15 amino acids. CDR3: CASSMAKGTPYEQYF. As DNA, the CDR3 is TGTGCCAGTAGTATGGCTAAAGGGACACCTTACGAGCAGTACTTC.

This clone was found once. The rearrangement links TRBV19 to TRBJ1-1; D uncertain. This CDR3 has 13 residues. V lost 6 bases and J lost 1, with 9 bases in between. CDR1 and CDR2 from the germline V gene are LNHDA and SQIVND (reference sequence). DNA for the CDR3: TGTGCCAGTAGCCCAGCGGGGAACACTGAAGCTTTCTTT. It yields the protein CASSPAGNTEAFF.

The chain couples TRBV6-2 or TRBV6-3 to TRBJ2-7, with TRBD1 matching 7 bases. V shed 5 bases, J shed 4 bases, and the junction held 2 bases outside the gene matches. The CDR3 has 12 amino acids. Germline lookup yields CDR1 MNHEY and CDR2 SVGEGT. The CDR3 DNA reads TGTGCCAGCAGTAGACAGGGTTACGAGCAGTACTTC. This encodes CASSRQGYEQYF.

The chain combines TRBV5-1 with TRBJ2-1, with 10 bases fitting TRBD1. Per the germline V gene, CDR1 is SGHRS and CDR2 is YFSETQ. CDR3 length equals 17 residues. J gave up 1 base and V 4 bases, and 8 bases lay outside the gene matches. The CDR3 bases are TGCGCCAGCAGCCGTATAGACAGGGGGCGTTCCTACAATGAGCAGTTCTTC. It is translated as CASSRIDRGRSYNEQFF.

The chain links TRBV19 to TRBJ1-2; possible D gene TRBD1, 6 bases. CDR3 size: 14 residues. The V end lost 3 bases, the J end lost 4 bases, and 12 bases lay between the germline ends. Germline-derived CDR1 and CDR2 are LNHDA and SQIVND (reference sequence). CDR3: CASSMSGEPYGYTF. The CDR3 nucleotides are TGTGCCAGTAGTATGTCAGGGGAACCCTATGGCTACACCTTC.

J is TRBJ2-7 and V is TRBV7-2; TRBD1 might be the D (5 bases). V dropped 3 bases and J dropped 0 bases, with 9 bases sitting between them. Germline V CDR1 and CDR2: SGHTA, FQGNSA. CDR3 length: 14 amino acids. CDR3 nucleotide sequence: TGTGCCAGCAGCTTCAGGGTTAACTCCTACGAGCAGTACTTC. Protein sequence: CASSFRVNSYEQYF.

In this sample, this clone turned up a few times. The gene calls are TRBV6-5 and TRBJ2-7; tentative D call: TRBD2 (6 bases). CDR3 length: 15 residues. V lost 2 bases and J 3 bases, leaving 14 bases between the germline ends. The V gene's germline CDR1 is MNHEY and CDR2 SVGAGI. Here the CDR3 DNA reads TGTGCCAGCAGTTACGAGGTAGCGGCTATCTACGAGCAGTACTTC. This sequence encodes CASSYEVAAIYEQYF.